This T cell receptor (beta chain) was retrieved from a study of T-cell memory formation after mild COVID-19. For the study at large: Each donor largely had its own TCR clusters. General study findings and limits: Day 15 to 85 contractors were CD4/CD8 balanced; later expanders leaned CD4+.

TCRdb itself ran the 5' RACE reads through MiXCR, one entry per CDR3 protein. The repertoire includes about half a million distinct CDR3 sequences, roughly 20% of them detected once, and roughly an eighth sits in the top ten. V dropped 5 bases and J dropped 8; count of bases not matched to a gene: 3. Germline values: CDR1 SGHTA, CDR2 FQGTGA. This CDR3 contains 13 residues. Regarding this clonotype: The antigen remains undetermined.

This receptor was identified in an adult woman who had mild COVID-19 (a few samples of this study predate the infection). Cell type and time point are not known. Sequenced: PBMCs or a T cell subset sorted from them (not recorded which). The V and J genes are TRBV7-3 and TRBJ1-1, with TRBD1 matching over 12 bases. As DNA, the CDR3 is TGTGCCAGCAGCCCCGGGACAGGGGGCGAAGCTTTCTTT. It yields the protein CASSPGTGGEAFF.